The 29 T cell receptor beta chains below come from one sample, sequenced in a study of blood T cell repertoires in COVID-19. Data came from immunoSEQ multiplex PCR; TCRdb stores just in-frame clones and leaves some out. The sample has about 260,000 clones; about 86% are singletons. Sequenced input: peripheral blood. The source of these receptors is a man aged 30 to 45 with active or convalescent COVID-19.

The rearrangement links TRBV24-1 to TRBJ1-5; 8 bases agree with TRBD1. In germline, CDR1 is KGHDR, CDR2 SFDVKD. With V trimmed by 3 bases and J by 4 bases, 10 bases remained unmatched. CDR3 length: 17 residues. Here the CDR3 DNA reads TGTGCCACCAGTGATCCGGGACAGGCTCCGGGGAATCAGCCCCAGCATTTT. Encoded protein: CATSDPGQAPGNQPQHF.

The chain has TRBV7-9 and TRBJ1-4, with unresolved D. Trimming pared 5 bases from V and 3 bases from J, leaving 10 bases between. Germline CDR1 and CDR2: SEHNR and FQNEAQ (reference sequence). This CDR3 spans 14 amino acids. CDR3 in DNA: TGTGCCAGCAGCCGACAAGATTCTAATGAAAAACTGTTTTTT. Protein: CASSRQDSNEKLFF.

This clone was seen more than once but under ten times. CDR3 coding DNA: TGTGCCATCAGTGAGTCGGTCGGGTTGGCAGCTTTCTTT. Translation gives CAISESVGLAAFF. This chain joins TRBV10-3 and TRBJ1-1; D ambiguous. There are 13 residues in the CDR3. Germline V gives CDR1 ENHRY, CDR2 SYGVKD. V lost 0 bases, J lost 10 bases, and 12 bases lay in between.

V is TRBV27 and J is TRBJ2-7, with a tentative D call TRBD1 (5 bases). Germline V gene sequence: CDR1 MNHEY, CDR2 SMNVEV (reference sequence). V lost 0 bases to trimming and J lost 7 bases, with 16 bases between them. This CDR3 spans 15 amino acids. This CDR3 is CASSLSGQGFREQYF. CDR3 coding DNA: TGTGCCAGCAGTTTATCCGGGCAGGGTTTTAGAGAGCAGTACTTC.

This clone showed up just once. This chain connects TRBV7-2 to TRBJ2-7, with D possibly matching TRBD1 (5 bases). V was trimmed by 3 bases and J by 3 bases, leaving 15 bases between them. The germline V gene encodes CDR1 SGHTA and CDR2 FQGNSA. The CDR3 is 15 residues long. The CDR3, as DNA: TGTGCCAGCAGCTTCATCCCAGGGATCAACTACGAGCAGTACTTC. This sequence encodes CASSFIPGINYEQYF.

V and J are TRBV7-9 and TRBJ2-5; 7 nucleotides align to TRBD2. V was clipped by 3 bases and J by 1 base; unmatched bases: 11. Germline V gene sequence: CDR1 SEHNR, CDR2 FQNEAQ (reference sequence). CDR3 length equals 17 residues. The CDR3 sequence: CASSFRGGVRSQETQYF. The DNA for the CDR3 is TGTGCCAGCAGCTTCCGCGGGGGAGTCCGTAGCCAAGAGACCCAGTACTTC.

In its sample, this clone was seen once. This chain links TRBV7-9 with TRBJ1-2; 7 bases fit TRBD1. The CDR3 length is 16 residues. V dropped 1 base and J dropped 0; count of bases not matched to a gene: 5. CDR1 and CDR2 from the germline V gene are SEHNR and FQNEAQ (reference sequence). CDR3 sequence: CASSLGYGTANYGYTF. The CDR3 DNA reads TGTGCCAGCAGCTTAGGTTACGGGACAGCTAACTATGGCTACACCTTC.

J is TRBJ2-3 and V is TRBV7-3, with 8 bases that match TRBD1. After removal of 2 bases from V and 6 bases from J, the junction contained 4 bases not matched to a gene. This CDR3 has 14 amino acids. Per the germline V gene, CDR1 is SGHTA and CDR2 is FQGTGA. The CDR3 nucleotides read TGTGCCAGCAGCTTAGACAGGGGCATGGATACGCAGTATTTT. This encodes CASSLDRGMDTQYF.

This chain joins TRBV5-1 and TRBJ2-5; 13 bases line up with TRBD2. Germline lookup yields CDR1 SGHRS and CDR2 YFSETQ. The V gene end was trimmed by 3 bases and the J gene end by 5 bases; junction bases not matched to a gene: 4. The CDR3 consists of 15 residues. The CDR3 loop is CASSSRLAGGETQYF. CDR3 sequence (DNA): TGCGCCAGCAGCTCCCGACTAGCGGGGGGTGAGACCCAGTACTTC.

The chain recombines TRBV6-5 with TRBJ2-6, with a weak D call TRBD2 (5 bases). This CDR3 contains 16 residues. CDR1 is MNHEY, CDR2 SVGAGI, per germline. Between the trimmed V and J ends, which lost 0 bases and 2 bases, there was a span of 8 bases. The CDR3 loop is CASSYSWRTGANVLTF. In DNA form, the CDR3 reads TGTGCCAGCAGTTACTCGTGGAGGACTGGGGCCAACGTCCTGACTTTC.

The chain joins TRBV3-1 (or the pseudogene TRBV3-2) to TRBJ1-1; 7 bases align to TRBD1. CDR1 is LGHDT, CDR2 YNNKEL, per germline (reference sequence). CDR3 length: 17 amino acids. The junction had 7 bases not matched to a gene; V was cut back by 0 bases and J by 0 bases. CDR3 in DNA: TGTGCCAGCAGCCAAGATACCGGGGACAGACTGAACACTGAAGCTTTCTTT. Its translation is CASSQDTGDRLNTEAFF.

The chain has TRBV2 and TRBJ1-3; D uncertain. Between the trimmed V and J ends, which lost 4 bases and 1 base, there was a span of 8 bases. CDR1 and CDR2 from the germline V gene are SNHLY and FYNNEI. The CDR3 totals 14 residues. CDR3 region: CASSVGLSGNTIYF. The CDR3, as DNA: TGTGCCAGCAGTGTAGGACTTTCTGGAAACACCATATATTTT.

This clone was picked up a small number of times. The chain is built from TRBV5-1 and TRBJ1-4, with TRBD1 matching 10 bases. Germline loops: CDR1 SGHRS, CDR2 YFSETQ. Losses at the gene ends were 1 base for V and 10 bases for J; bases not matched to a gene: 13. The CDR3 is 17 amino acids. The CDR3 DNA follows: TGCGCCAGCAGCTTGAACCGGGACAGGGGAAGATACGCAAAACTGTTTTTT. Translation: CASSLNRDRGRYAKLFF.

This clone has a handful of counts. The chain recombines TRBV5-1 with TRBJ1-1; 9 positions agree with TRBD1. Germline V lookup: CDR1 SGHRS, CDR2 YFSETQ. The CDR3 runs to 13 residues. With 6 bases clipped from V and 10 bases from J, the junction kept 10 bases outside the gene matches. The CDR3 DNA sequence: TGCGCCAGCAAATCAGAGGACAGGGGAATAGCTTTCTTT. Translation: CASKSEDRGIAFF.

The chain uses TRBV9 and TRBJ2-3; D might be TRBD1 (6 bases). Germline V CDR1 and CDR2: SGDLS, YYNGEE. The germline V and J ends were trimmed by 0 bases and 4 bases, with 12 bases remaining between them. This CDR3 contains 15 residues. CDR3 bases: TGTGCCAGCAGCGTAGTTGCAGGGGAATCAGATACGCAGTATTTT. It specifies CASSVVAGESDTQYF.

The chain combines TRBV28 with TRBJ2-7, with a tentative D call TRBD1 (6 bases). The germline V gene has CDR1 MDHEN and CDR2 SYDVKM. Trimming pared 7 bases from V and 0 bases from J, leaving 13 bases between. This CDR3 has 14 amino acids. CDR3 protein: CASKKTGSSYEQYF. The DNA for the CDR3 is TGTGCCAGCAAAAAGACAGGTAGCTCCTACGAGCAGTACTTC.

This clone was counted a single time. This chain joins TRBV5-1 and TRBJ1-2; D ambiguous. Deletions cut 4 bases from V and 6 bases from J, with 7 bases between. Germline CDR1 is SGHRS and CDR2 is YFSETQ. The CDR3 contains 11 residues. CDR3 loop: CASSGENGYTF. The CDR3 nucleotides read TGCGCCAGCAGCGGGGAGAATGGCTACACCTTC. Using reference TRBV5-1 and TRBJ1-2 for the parts outside the CDR3, the full variable domain is KAGVTQTPRYLIKTRGQQVTLSCSPISGHRSVSWYQQTPGQGLQFLFEYFSETQRNKGNFPGRFSGRQFSNSRSEMNVSTLELGDSALYLCASSGENGYTFGSGTRLTVV.

This chain connects TRBV6-5 to TRBJ2-7, with D maybe TRBD1 (6 bases). CDR3 length: 13 residues. Per the germline V gene, CDR1 is MNHEY and CDR2 is SVGAGI. Trimming left V 6 bases short and J 2 bases short, with 11 bases between. CDR3 in DNA: TGTGCCAGCAGCAGGACAGTTCCCTACGAGCAGTACTTC. Its translation is CASSRTVPYEQYF.

This clone appeared a few times. The rearrangement links TRBV7-9 to TRBJ2-1; 8 bases match TRBD1. The CDR3 length is 15 residues. Germline V CDR1 and CDR2: SEHNR, FQNEAQ (reference sequence). Trimming cost V 5 bases and J 2 bases; bases outside gene matches: 5. In DNA form, the CDR3 reads TGTGCCAGCAGCCCCCCAGGGGGCCCCTACAATGAGCAGTTCTTC. This encodes CASSPPGGPYNEQFF. The variable domain in full, completed from reference TRBV7-9 and TRBJ2-1, reads DTGVSQNPRHKITKRGQNVTFRCDPISEHNRLYWYRQTLGQGPEFLTYFQNEAQLEKSRLLSDRFSAERPKGSFSTLEIQRTEQGDSAMYLCASSPPGGPYNEQFFGPGTRLTVL.

The J gene is TRBJ1-2, the V gene TRBV19; D perhaps matches TRBD1 (5 bases). Germline assignment: CDR1 LNHDA and CDR2 SQIVND (reference sequence). The CDR3 spans 16 residues. V was clipped by 7 bases and J by 2 bases, with 20 bases between them. The CDR3 DNA reads as TGTGCCAGTACCAAACGGGGAGGGGATGGAAACTATGGCTACACCTTC. It translates to CASTKRGGDGNYGYTF. Drawing the rest from reference TRBV19 and TRBJ1-2, the complete variable domain is DGGITQSPKYLFRKEGQNVTLSCEQNLNHDAMYWYRQDPGQGLRLIYYSQIVNDFQKGDIAEGYSVSREKKESFPLTVTSAQKNPTAFYLCASTKRGGDGNYGYTFGSGTRLTVV.

With respect to this clone: Within the sample, other DNA sequences also encode this same CDR3. The chain recombines TRBV6-5 with TRBJ1-4; D is possibly TRBD1 (5 bases). V lost 6 bases and J lost 0, with 11 bases in between. In germline, CDR1 is MNHEY, CDR2 SVGAGI. This CDR3 has 15 residues. This CDR3 is CASRGGPATNEKLFF. For the CDR3, the DNA is TGTGCCAGCAGGGGGGGACCGGCAACTAATGAAAAACTGTTTTTT.

The genes are TRBV5-6 and TRBJ2-3; maybe TRBD2 (5 bases). Germline V lookup: CDR1 SGHDT, CDR2 YYEEEE. The germline V and J ends were trimmed by 2 bases and 0 bases, with 10 bases remaining between them. The CDR3 is 15 residues long. CDR3 nucleotide sequence: TGTGCCAGCAGCTTCGGGGTCATCAGCACAGATACGCAGTATTTT. Its translation is CASSFGVISTDTQYF.

The J gene is TRBJ2-1, the V gene TRBV6-4; 9 nucleotides align to TRBD1. V dropped 3 bases and J dropped 0; count of bases not matched to a gene: 0. CDR1 is MRHNA, CDR2 SNTAGT, per germline. The CDR3 has 15 amino acids. CDR3 sequence: CASSETGGSYNEQFF. CDR3 DNA: TGTGCCAGCAGTGAGACAGGGGGCTCCTACAATGAGCAGTTCTTC.

The V and J genes are TRBV5-1 and TRBJ1-6, with 7 bases aligning to TRBD1. Trimming cost V 5 bases and J 7 bases; bases outside gene matches: 6. The CDR3 consists of 14 residues. Looked up from germline, CDR1 is SGHRS and CDR2 is YFSETQ. This CDR3 reads CASRSGTANSPLHF. In nucleotides, the CDR3 is TGCGCCAGCAGATCCGGGACAGCAAATTCACCCCTCCACTTT.

The CDR3: CASSFLVGVETQYF. The CDR3 DNA reads as TGTGCCAGCAGCTTTCTGGTAGGGGTGGAGACCCAGTACTTC. This chain links TRBV5-6 with TRBJ2-5, with TRBD1 as a possible D gene (5 bases). V was cut by 2 bases and J by 5 bases, with 13 bases left in between. From germline, CDR1 is SGHDT and CDR2 YYEEEE. This CDR3 is built from 14 residues.

This chain joins TRBV29-1 and TRBJ2-3; possibly TRBD2 for D (6 bases). Trimming cost V 6 bases and J 6 bases, with 16 bases left between them. The germline V gene has CDR1 SQVTM and CDR2 ANQGSEA. The CDR3 contains 13 residues. As DNA, the CDR3 is TGCAGCGTCGCCGAAACTAGCTCCGATACGCAGTATTTT. It translates to CSVAETSSDTQYF.

The chain uses TRBV7-9 and TRBJ2-7, with D possibly matching TRBD2 (6 bases). The CDR3 has 14 amino acids. V was clipped by 1 base and J by 5 bases, with 12 bases between them. The germline gives CDR1 SEHNR, CDR2 FQNEAQ (reference sequence). The CDR3 region has the DNA TGTGCCAGCAGCTTAGGCGGAGGGATCGACGAGCAGTACTTC. This encodes CASSLGGGIDEQYF.

The chain uses TRBV7-9 and TRBJ1-5; 7 bases agree with TRBD1. The CDR3 is 16 residues long. After removal of 6 bases from V and 0 bases from J, the junction contained 8 bases not matched to a gene. Per germline, CDR1 SEHNR and CDR2 FQNEAQ (reference sequence). This CDR3 reads CASRPEDRNSNQPQHF. The CDR3 DNA follows: TGTGCCAGCAGGCCTGAGGACAGGAATAGCAATCAGCCCCAGCATTTT.

The J gene is TRBJ2-7, the V gene TRBV13; no definite D call. Germline CDR1 reads PRHDT; CDR2 reads FYEKMQ (reference sequence). Trimming cost V 2 bases and J 5 bases, with 7 bases left between them. The CDR3 covers 12 residues. The CDR3 region is CASSLSPDEQYF. For the CDR3, the DNA is TGTGCCAGCAGCTTAAGTCCAGACGAGCAGTACTTC.